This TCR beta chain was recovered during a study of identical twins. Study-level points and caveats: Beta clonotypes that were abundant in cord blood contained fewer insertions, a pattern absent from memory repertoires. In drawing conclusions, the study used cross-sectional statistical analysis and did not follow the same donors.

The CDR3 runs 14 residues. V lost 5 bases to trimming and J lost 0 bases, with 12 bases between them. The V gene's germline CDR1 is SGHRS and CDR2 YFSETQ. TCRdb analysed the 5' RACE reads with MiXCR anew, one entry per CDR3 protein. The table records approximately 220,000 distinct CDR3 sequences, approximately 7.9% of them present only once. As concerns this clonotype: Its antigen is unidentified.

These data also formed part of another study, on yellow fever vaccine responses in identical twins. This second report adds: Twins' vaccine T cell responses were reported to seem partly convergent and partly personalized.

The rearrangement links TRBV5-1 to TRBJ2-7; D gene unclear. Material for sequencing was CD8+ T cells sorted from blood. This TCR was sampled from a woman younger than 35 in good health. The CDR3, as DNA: TGCGCCAGCAGGTCTCTCAACGACTCCTACGAGCAGTACTTC. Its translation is CASRSLNDSYEQYF.